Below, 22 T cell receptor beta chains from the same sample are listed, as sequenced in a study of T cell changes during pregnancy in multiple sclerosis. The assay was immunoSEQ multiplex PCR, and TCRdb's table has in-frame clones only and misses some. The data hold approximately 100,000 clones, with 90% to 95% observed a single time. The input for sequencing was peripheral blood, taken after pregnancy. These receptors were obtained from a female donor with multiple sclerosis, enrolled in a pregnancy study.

The DNA of the CDR3 is TGTGCCAGCATTCTAGCGGGGGCTAATGAGCAGTTCTTC. Translation: CASILAGANEQFF. The V gene is TRBV7-9, the J gene TRBJ2-1, with 10 bases lining up with TRBD2. CDR3 size: 13 residues. The V and J ends lost 7 bases and 7 bases, in that order; junction bases with no gene match: 4. From germline, CDR1 is SEHNR and CDR2 FQNEAQ (reference sequence).

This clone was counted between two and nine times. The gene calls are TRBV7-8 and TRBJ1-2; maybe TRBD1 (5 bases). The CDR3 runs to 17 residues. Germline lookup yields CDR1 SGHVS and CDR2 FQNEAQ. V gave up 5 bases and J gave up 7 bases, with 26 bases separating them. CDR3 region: CASSPWARTLPWAGYTF. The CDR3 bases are TGTGCCAGCAGCCCTTGGGCACGGACACTACCTTGGGCTGGCTACACCTTC.

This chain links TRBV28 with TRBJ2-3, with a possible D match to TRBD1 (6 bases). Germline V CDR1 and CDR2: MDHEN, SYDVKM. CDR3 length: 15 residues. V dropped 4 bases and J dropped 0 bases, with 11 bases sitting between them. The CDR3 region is CASSSAGVSTDTQYF. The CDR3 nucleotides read TGTGCCAGCAGTTCTGCAGGGGTTAGCACAGATACGCAGTATTTT.

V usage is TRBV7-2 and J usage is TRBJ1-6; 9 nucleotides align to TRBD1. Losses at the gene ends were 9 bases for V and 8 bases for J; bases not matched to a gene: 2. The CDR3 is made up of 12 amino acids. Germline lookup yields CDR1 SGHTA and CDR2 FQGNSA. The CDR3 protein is CASRTGDSPLHF. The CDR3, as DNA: TGTGCCAGTAGGACAGGGGATTCACCCCTCCACTTT.

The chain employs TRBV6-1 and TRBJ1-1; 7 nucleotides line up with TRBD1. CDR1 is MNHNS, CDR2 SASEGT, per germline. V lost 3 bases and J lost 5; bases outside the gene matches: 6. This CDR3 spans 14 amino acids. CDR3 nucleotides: TGTGCCAGCAGTGATCGACAGGGAAGAACTGAAGCTTTCTTT. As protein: CASSDRQGRTEAFF.

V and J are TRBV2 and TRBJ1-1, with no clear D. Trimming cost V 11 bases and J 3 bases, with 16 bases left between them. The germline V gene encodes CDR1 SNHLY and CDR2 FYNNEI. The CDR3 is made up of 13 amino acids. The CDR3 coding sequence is TGTGCCCCCACGAAGGTTCGGGACACTGAAGCTTTCTTT. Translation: CAPTKVRDTEAFF.

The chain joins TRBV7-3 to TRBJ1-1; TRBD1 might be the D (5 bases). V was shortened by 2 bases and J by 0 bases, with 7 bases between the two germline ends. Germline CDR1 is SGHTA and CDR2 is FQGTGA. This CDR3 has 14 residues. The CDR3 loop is CASSLARVNTEAFF. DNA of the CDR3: TGTGCCAGCAGCTTAGCCAGGGTGAACACTGAAGCTTTCTTT.

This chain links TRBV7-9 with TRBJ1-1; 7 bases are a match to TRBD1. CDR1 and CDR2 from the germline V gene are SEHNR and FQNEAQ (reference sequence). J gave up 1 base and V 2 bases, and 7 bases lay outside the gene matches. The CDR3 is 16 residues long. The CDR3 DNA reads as TGTGCCAGCAGCTTATCCCGACAGGGTCGGAACACTGAAGCTTTCTTT. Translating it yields CASSLSRQGRNTEAFF.

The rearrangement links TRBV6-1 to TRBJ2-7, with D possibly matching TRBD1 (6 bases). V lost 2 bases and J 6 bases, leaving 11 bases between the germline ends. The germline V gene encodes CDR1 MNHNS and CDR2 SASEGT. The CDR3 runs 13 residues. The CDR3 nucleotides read TGTGCCAGCAGTGAACAGGGGATTGGCGAGCAGTACTTC. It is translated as CASSEQGIGEQYF.

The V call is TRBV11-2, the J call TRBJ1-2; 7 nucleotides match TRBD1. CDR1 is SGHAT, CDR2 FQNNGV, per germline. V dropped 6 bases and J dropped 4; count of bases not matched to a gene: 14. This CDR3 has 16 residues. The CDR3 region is CASRFHNPGQTYGYTF. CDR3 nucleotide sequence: TGTGCCAGCAGATTTCATAATCCGGGACAGACCTATGGCTACACCTTC.

CDR3 nucleotides: TGTGCCAGCACCATAGTTAGTGCCGATCAGCCCCAGCATTTT. Its translation is CASTIVSADQPQHF. The J gene is TRBJ1-5, the V gene TRBV2; D is unresolved. V was clipped by 7 bases and J by 5 bases, with 15 bases between them. This CDR3 has 14 amino acids. Germline CDR1 is SNHLY and CDR2 is FYNNEI.

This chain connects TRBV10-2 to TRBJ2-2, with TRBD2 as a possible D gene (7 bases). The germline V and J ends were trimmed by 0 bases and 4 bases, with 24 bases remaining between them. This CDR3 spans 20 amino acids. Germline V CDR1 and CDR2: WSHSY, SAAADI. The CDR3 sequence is CASSESLGEGGDLGTGELFF. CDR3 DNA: TGCGCCAGCAGTGAGTCTTTGGGGGAGGGGGGCGATCTGGGCACCGGGGAGCTGTTTTTT.

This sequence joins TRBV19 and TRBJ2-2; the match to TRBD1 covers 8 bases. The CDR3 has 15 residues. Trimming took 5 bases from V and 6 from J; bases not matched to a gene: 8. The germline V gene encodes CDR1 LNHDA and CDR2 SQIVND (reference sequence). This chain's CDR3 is CASSPDRGGSGELFF. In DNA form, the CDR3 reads TGTGCCAGTAGTCCCGACAGGGGAGGATCCGGGGAGCTGTTTTTT. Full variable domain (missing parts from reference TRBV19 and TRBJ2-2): DGGITQSPKYLFRKEGQNVTLSCEQNLNHDAMYWYRQDPGQGLRLIYYSQIVNDFQKGDIAEGYSVSREKKESFPLTVTSAQKNPTAFYLCASSPDRGGSGELFFGEGSRLTVL.

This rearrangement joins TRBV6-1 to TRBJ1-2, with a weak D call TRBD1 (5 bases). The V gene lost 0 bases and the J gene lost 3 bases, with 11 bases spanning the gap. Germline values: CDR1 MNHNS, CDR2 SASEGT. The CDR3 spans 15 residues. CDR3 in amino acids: CASSEAGGGYYGYTF. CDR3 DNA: TGTGCCAGCAGTGAAGCGGGGGGGGGTTACTATGGCTACACCTTC.

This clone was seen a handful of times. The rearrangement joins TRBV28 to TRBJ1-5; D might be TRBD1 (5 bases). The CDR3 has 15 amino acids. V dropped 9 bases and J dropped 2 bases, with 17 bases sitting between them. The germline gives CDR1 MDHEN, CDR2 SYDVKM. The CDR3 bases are TGTGCCAGTTCAAGCGTGGGCAGGGGCAATCAGCCCCAGCATTTT. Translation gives CASSSVGRGNQPQHF.

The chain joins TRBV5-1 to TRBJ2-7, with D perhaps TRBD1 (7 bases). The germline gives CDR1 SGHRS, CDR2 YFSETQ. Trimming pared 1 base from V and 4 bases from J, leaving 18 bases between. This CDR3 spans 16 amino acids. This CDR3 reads CASSLRRDSPSYEQYF. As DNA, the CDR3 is TGCGCCAGCAGCTTGAGGCGGGACAGTCCTTCGTACGAGCAGTACTTC.

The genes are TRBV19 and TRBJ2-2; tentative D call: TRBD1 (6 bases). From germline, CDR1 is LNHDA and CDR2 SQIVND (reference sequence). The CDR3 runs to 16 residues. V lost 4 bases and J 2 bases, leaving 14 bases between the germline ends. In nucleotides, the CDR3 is TGTGCCAGTAGTAATCAGGGGCCCCCCAACACCGGGGAGCTGTTTTTT. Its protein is CASSNQGPPNTGELFF.

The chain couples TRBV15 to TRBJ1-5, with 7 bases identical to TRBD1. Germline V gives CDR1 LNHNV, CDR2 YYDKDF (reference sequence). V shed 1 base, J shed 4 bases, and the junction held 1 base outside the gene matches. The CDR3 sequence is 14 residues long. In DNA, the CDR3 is TGTGCCACCAGCAGAGGGACAGGTAATCAGCCCCAGCATTTT. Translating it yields CATSRGTGNQPQHF.

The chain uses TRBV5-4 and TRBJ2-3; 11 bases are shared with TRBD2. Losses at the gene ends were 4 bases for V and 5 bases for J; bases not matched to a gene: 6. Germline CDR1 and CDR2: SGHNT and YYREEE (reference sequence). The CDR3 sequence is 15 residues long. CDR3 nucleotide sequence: TGTGCCAGCAGCGTAGCGGGGGGGCTTTTAGATACGCAGTATTTT. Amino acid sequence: CASSVAGGLLDTQYF.

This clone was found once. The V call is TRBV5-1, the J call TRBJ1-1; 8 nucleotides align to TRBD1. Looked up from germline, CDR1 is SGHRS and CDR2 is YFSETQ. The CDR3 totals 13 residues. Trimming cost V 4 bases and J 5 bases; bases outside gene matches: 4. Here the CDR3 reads CASSKQGGTEAFF. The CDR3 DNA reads TGCGCCAGCAGCAAACAGGGGGGTACTGAAGCTTTCTTT.

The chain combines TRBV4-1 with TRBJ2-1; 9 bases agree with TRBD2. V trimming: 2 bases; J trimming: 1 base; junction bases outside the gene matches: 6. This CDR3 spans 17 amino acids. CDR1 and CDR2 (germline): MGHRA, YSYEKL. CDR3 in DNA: TGCGCCAGCAGCCAACTTCCAACTAGCGGGTCCTACAATGAGCAGTTCTTC. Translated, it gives CASSQLPTSGSYNEQFF.

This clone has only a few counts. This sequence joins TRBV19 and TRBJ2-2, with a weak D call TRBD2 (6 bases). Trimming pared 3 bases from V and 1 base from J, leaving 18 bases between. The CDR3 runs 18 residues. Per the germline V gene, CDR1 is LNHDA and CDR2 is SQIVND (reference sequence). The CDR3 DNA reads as TGTGCCAGTAGTATTGGTCGGGCGGGAAGGGTGAACACCGGGGAGCTGTTTTTT. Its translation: CASSIGRAGRVNTGELFF.